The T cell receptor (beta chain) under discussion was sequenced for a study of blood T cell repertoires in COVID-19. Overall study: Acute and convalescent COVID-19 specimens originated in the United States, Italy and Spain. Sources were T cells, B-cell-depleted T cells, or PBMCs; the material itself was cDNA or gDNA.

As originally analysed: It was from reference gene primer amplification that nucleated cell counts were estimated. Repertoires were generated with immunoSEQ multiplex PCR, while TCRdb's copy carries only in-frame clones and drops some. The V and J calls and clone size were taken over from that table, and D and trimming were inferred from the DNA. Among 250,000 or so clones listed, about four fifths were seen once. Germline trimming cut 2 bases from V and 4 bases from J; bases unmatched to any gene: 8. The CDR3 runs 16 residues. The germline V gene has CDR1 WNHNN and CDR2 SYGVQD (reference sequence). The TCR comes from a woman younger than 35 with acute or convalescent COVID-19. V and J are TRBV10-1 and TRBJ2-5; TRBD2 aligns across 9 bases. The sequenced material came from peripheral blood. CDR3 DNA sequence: TGCGCCAGCAGTGAGCTTAAGCGGGAGGATAGAGAGACCCAGTACTTC. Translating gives CASSELKREDRETQYF.